This T cell receptor beta chain originates from a study of human versus mouse CDR3 diversity and MHC coevolution. Study-wide context: immunoSEQ was reported to reach one in 200,000 T cells sensitivity. Study-wide results and limits: Among all groups, most of the three human donors showed least clonal inequality.

Germline loops: CDR1 SGHAT, CDR2 FQNNGV. J was trimmed by 0 bases and V by 4 bases; bases with no gene match: 6. CDR3 length: 15 residues. As regards this clone: Its antigen is still unknown.

Assay: immunoSEQ multiplex PCR; the TCRdb copy retains only in-frame clones and omits some. The repertoire holds about 81,000 clones, with around 93% as singletons. Naive CD4 T cells, CD45RO-negative and CD62L-positive, were flow-sorted from PBMCs. This clonotype was sampled from a person aged 30-70 years in good health. The sample comprised naive CD4+ T cells from blood. Subset denoted: CD45RO-negative CD62L-positive naive CD4 T cells. J is TRBJ2-7 and V is TRBV11-2; 7 bases are a match to TRBD1. The CDR3: CASSYSDRPSYEQYF. In DNA, the CDR3 is TGTGCCAGCAGCTACTCGGACAGGCCCTCCTACGAGCAGTACTTC.